Detailed here is one T cell receptor (beta chain). It lacks a known antigen. No much larger clone exists at a distance of one base, and base qualities are not known. The CDR3 measures 14 amino acids from cysteine to phenylalanine. Only the CDR3 portion is preserved as DNA: 42 bases, with reading frame beginning at the first base. The germline V end is reduced by 10 bases and the J end by 1 base; junction bases left unmatched: 6. The germline V gene yields MNHEY for CDR1 and SVGAGI for CDR2. This sample was included in a study of beta chain features in type 1 diabetes (dated by TCRdb to between 2017 and 2018). General notes on the study: Mean age, gender distribution, total cell number and subset yield did not differ between patients and healthy donors. A total of 100 million to 110 million sorted cells were examined across all samples, and a strong correlation was observed between cell number per subset and RNA yield. The study compared the TCRB repertoires of sorted circulating CD4+ T cell subsets in recently diagnosed type 1 diabetes patients with those in matched healthy donors. Naive and central memory subsets were obtained from all 28 donors, but regulatory and stem cell-like memory subsets were isolated from only 8 patients and roughly 8 healthy donors.

The paper's findings and limits, for the study overall: PCR may preferentially amplify shorter templates, but because patient and control samples were amplified and corrected together, any resulting skew would affect both groups equally. Because cDNA was sequenced instead of genomic DNA, highly expressing activated cells could be over-represented, though the groups showed no difference in activation or CD3 levels. Naive, central memory and regulatory TCRB repertoires appeared to be more similar among patients than among healthy donors. In all four CD4+ subsets, TCRB CDR3 length was moderately but significantly shorter in type 1 diabetes patients. At VDJ recombination sites, patients with type 1 diabetes made fewer insertions and deleted more nucleotides, a pattern implying thymic rearrangement abnormalities. Because small numbers of individuals were included in the HLA sub-analyses, any influence of HLA type on TCRB rearrangement was left unresolved.

Each donor gave one peripheral blood draw, about 110 mL on average, collected into heparinised tubes. A BD FACSAria II and a panel including CD45RO, CCR7, CD25, CD127, CD95 and CD27 were used to sort naive, central memory, regulatory and stem cell-like memory CD4+ T cells. All sorted populations exceeded 95% purity. PBMCs were isolated right away by Lymphoprep density gradient centrifugation and were stained directly, without culture. So that batch effects would be minimized, each experiment stained and sorted samples in pairs, pairing one healthy donor with one patient. The entire amount of isolated RNA was reverse transcribed using the High Capacity cDNA Reverse Transcription Kit, so the sequenced TCRB transcripts were expressed ones. Deep immunoSEQ sequencing was performed on naive, central memory and regulatory T cell samples, with an average of roughly 4 million total reads per sample. After sorted cells were lysed in RLT buffer, RNA was extracted with DNase-treated RNeasy Micro or Mini kits, with the choice depending on cell number. Each cell subset was processed separately to prevent cross-contamination, with patient and healthy donor samples processed together. Using the immunoSEQ multiplex PCR, TCRB sequences were amplified from cDNA into 87-bp fragments spanning the CDR3 region. Sequencing of the amplicons was done on the Illumina HiSeq platform. On the authors' methods: PCR bias was computationally corrected using synthetic template baselines, reads within Hamming distance 2 were collapsed, and singletons that could not be merged were discarded. Reads were aligned against IMGT so that V, D and J genes, CDR3 length and insertions or deletions at six rearrangement sites could be assigned. Within each subset, clonotype counts were normalized to sorted cell number, after which true diversity and Gini coefficients were computed with the tcR R package. Repertoire sharing was quantified using the overlap coefficient calculated on TCRB nucleotide sequences. TCRdb's version of the immuneACCESS table is confined to in-frame rearrangements and falls short of the full clone set. An unresolved V gene accounts for under half of the shortfall where checked; the remainder is of unknown origin. V, J and clone size are taken as reported in that table, and D and trimming were inferred from the DNA itself. The sample table shows about 160,000 clones, and approximately 10% are seen once. The ten most abundant clones make up around 0.7% of the sample.

The TCR originated in a woman aged 30 to 39 with type 1 diabetes. The sequencing sample was made of central memory CD4+ T cells from blood. The chain links TRBV6-5 with TRBJ2-7, with 11 bases aligning to TRBD2. The nucleotide sequence reads as follows: TGTGCCATCAGAGGGACTAGCGGTTCCTACGAGCAGTACTTC. This gives the protein CAIRGTSGSYEQYF.